Described below is a single TCR beta chain sequence and its context. The antigen remains unidentified. The entry originates in a study of CD8 T cells in ankylosing spondylitis. Whole-study results and caveats: Made up of eight or nine highly homologous variants, a TCR beta motif appeared characteristic of ankylosing spondylitis blood.

V was pared by 2 bases and J by 7 bases, with 15 bases between. The CDR3 extends over 14 amino acids. In germline, CDR1 is DFQATT, CDR2 SNEGSKA (reference sequence). Libraries for TCR beta were made by quantitative 5'-RACE with molecular barcodes. From the 5' RACE reads, TCRdb called clonotypes with MiXCR, one entry per CDR3 protein. Of 26,000 or so distinct CDR3 sequences listed, 7.9% are singletons. The rearrangement links TRBV20-1 to TRBJ1-5; D is undetermined. The source is a male donor with ankylosing spondylitis or in good health (not recorded which). Sequenced: blood. CDR3 protein: CSARPRVGIQPQHF. CDR3 DNA: TGCAGTGCTAGACCCCGGGTAGGGATACAGCCCCAGCATTTT.